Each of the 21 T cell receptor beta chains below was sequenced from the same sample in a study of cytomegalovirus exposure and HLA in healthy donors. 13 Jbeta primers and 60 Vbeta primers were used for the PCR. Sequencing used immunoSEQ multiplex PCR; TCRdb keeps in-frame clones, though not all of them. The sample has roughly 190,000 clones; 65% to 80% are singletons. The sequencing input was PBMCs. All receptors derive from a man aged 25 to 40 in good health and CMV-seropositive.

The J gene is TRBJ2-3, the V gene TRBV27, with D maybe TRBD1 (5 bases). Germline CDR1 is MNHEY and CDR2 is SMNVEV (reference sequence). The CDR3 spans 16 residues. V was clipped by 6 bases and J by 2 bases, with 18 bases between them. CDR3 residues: CASRRTTGALTDTQYF. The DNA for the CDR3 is TGTGCCAGCAGACGGACGACTGGGGCGCTCACAGATACGCAGTATTTT.

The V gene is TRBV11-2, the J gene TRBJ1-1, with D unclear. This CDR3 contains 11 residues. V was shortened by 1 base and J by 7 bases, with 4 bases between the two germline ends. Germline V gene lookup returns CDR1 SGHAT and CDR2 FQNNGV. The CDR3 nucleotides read TGTGCCAGCAGCTTAGGGCATGAAGCTTTCTTT. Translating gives CASSLGHEAFF.

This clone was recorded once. The CDR3 sequence: CASGRTAEQYF. In DNA form, the CDR3 reads TGTGCCAGCGGCCGGACAGCCGAGCAGTACTTC. The J gene is TRBJ2-5, the V gene TRBV7-9; maybe TRBD1 (6 bases). The closer fit of TRBJ2-7 to the DNA end suggests the J call may be wrong. The CDR3 has 11 amino acids. Germline CDR1 and CDR2: SEHNR and FQNEAQ (reference sequence).

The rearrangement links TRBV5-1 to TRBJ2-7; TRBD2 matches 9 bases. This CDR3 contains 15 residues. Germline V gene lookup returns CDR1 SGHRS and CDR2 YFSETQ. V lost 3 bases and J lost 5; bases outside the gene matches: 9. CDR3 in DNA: TGCGCCAGCAGCTCAGGAGCGGGAGGACTGAACGAGCAGTACTTC. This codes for CASSSGAGGLNEQYF.

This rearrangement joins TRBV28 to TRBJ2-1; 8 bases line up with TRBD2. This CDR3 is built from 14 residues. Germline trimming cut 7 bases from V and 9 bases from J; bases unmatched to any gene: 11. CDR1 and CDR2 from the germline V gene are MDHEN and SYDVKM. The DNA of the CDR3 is TGTGCCAGCACCCGGGGGGGCGGGAGTGGTGAGCAGTTCTTC. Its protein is CASTRGGGSGEQFF.

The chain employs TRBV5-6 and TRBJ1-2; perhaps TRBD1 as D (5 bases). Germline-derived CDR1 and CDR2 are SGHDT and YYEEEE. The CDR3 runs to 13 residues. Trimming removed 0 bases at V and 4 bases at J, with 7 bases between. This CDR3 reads CASSLEDIYGYTF. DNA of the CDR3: TGTGCCAGCAGCTTGGAGGACATCTATGGCTACACCTTC. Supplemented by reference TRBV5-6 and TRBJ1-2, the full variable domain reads DAGVTQSPTHLIKTRGQQVTLRCSPKSGHDTVSWYQQALGQGPQFIFQYYEEEERQRGNFPDRFSGHQFPNYSSELNVNALLLGDSALYLCASSLEDIYGYTFGSGTRLTVV.

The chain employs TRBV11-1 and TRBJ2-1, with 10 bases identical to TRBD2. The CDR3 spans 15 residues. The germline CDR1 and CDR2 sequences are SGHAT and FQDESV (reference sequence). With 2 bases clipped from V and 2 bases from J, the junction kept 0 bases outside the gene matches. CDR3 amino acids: CASSLSGGAYNEQFF. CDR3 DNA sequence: TGTGCCAGCAGCTTAAGCGGGGGGGCCTACAATGAGCAGTTCTTC.

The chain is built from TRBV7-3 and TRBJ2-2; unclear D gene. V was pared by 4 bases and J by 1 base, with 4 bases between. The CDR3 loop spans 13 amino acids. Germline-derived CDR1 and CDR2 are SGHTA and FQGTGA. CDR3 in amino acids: CASSSKNTGELFF. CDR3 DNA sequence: TGTGCCAGCAGCTCTAAGAACACCGGGGAGCTGTTTTTT.

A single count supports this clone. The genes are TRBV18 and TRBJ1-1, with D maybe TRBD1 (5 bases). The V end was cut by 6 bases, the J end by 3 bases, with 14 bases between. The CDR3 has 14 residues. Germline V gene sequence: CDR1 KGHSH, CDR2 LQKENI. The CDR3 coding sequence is TGTGCCAGCTCGCCCCAGGGCGGGGACACTGAAGCTTTCTTT. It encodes CASSPQGGDTEAFF.

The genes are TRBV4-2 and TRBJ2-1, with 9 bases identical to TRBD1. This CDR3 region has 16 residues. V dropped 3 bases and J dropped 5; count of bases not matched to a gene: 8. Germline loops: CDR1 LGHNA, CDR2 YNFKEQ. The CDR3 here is CASSHPGTGTHNEQFF. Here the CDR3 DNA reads TGTGCCAGCAGCCATCCCGGGACAGGGACCCACAATGAGCAGTTCTTC.

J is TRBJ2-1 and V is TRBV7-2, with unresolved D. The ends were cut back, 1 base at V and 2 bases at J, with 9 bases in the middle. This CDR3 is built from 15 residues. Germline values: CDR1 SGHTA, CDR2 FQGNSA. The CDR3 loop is CASSLGLEPYNEQFF. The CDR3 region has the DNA TGTGCCAGCAGCTTAGGCCTAGAGCCCTACAATGAGCAGTTCTTC.

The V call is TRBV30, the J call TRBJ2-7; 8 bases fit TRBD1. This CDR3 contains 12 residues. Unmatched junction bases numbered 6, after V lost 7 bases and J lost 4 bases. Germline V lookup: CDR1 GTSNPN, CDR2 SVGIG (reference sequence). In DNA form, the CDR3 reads TGTGCCTTGGACAGGGTAGGGTACGAGCAGTACTTC. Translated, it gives CALDRVGYEQYF.

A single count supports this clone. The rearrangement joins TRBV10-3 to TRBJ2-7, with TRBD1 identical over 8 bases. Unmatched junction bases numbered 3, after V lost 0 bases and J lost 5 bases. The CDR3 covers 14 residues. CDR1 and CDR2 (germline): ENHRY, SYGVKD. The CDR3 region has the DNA TGTGCCATCAGTGAGTCGCGACAGGGGAACGAGCAGTACTTC. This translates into CAISESRQGNEQYF.

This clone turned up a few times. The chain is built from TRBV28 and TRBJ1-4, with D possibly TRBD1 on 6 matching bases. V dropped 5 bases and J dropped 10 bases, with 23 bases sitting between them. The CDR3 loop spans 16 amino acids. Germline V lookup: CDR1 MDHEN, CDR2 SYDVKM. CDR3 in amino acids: CASSAGQLVRGVKLFF. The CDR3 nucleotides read TGTGCCAGCAGTGCTGGACAGCTCGTTCGGGGGGTAAAACTGTTTTTT.

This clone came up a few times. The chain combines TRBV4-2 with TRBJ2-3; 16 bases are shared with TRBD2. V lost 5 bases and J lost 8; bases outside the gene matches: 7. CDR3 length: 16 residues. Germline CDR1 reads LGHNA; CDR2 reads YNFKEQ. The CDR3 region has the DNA TGTGCCAGCAGCGCGGGGACTAGCGGGGGGGCAGGTACGCAGTATTTT. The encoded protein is CASSAGTSGGAGTQYF.

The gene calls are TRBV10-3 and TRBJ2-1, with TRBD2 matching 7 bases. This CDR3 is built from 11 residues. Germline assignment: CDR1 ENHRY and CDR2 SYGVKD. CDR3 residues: CVAGGVTEQFF. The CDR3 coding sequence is TGTGTAGCGGGCGGCGTAACTGAGCAGTTCTTC.

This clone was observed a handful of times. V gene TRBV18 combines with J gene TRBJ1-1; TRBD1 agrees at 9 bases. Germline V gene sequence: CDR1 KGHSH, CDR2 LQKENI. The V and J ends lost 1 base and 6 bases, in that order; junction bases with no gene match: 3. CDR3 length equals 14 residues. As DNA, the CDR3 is TGTGCCAGCTCACCACAGGACAGGGGCTCTGAAGCTTTCTTT. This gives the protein CASSPQDRGSEAFF.

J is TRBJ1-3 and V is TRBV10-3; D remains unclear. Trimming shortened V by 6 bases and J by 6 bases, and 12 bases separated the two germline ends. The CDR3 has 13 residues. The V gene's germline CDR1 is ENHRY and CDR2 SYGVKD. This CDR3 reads CAIRSWEVNTIYF. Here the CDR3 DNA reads TGTGCCATCAGGAGCTGGGAGGTAAACACCATATATTTT.

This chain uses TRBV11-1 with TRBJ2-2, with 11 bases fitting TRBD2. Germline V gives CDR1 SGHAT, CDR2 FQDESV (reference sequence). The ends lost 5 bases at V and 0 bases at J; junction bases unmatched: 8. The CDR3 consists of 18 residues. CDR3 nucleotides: TGTGCCAGCAGCACCGGACTAGCGGGCGGCGCGAACACCGGGGAGCTGTTTTTT. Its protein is CASSTGLAGGANTGELFF.

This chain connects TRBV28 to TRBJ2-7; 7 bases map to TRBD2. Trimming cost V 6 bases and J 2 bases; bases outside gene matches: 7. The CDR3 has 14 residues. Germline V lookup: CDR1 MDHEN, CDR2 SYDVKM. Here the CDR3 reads CASSQGLPPYEQYF. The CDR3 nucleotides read TGTGCCAGCAGCCAGGGACTACCCCCCTACGAGCAGTACTTC.

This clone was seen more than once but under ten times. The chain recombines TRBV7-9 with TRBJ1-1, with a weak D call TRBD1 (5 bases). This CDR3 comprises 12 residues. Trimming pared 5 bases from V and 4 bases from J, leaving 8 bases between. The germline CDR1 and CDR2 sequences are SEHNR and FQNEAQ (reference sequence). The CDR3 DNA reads TGTGCCAGCAGCCGGGGGAGCACTGAAGCTTTCTTT. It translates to CASSRGSTEAFF.